The table lists the clone carrying this TCR beta chain with a count of one. These data come from a study of blood T cell repertoires in COVID-19. Study background: COVID-19 samples from acute and convalescent phases originated in the United States, Italy and Spain.

This CDR3 comprises 12 residues. V dropped 3 bases and J dropped 3 bases, with 9 bases sitting between them. CDR1 is SQVTM and CDR2 is ANQGSEA in the germline V gene. Clones were sequenced by immunoSEQ multiplex PCR, and TCRdb holds only the in-frame ones, with some missing. The sample records 35,000 to 45,000 clones, approximately 90% being singletons. Material: peripheral blood. This clonotype was obtained from a human donor in a cohort sampled during active COVID-19. This sequence joins TRBV29-1 and TRBJ2-7, with TRBD1 as a possible D gene (5 bases). The CDR3 DNA follows: TGCAGCGTTGAGGACGACAGCTACGAGCAGTACTTC. Translated, it gives CSVEDDSYEQYF.